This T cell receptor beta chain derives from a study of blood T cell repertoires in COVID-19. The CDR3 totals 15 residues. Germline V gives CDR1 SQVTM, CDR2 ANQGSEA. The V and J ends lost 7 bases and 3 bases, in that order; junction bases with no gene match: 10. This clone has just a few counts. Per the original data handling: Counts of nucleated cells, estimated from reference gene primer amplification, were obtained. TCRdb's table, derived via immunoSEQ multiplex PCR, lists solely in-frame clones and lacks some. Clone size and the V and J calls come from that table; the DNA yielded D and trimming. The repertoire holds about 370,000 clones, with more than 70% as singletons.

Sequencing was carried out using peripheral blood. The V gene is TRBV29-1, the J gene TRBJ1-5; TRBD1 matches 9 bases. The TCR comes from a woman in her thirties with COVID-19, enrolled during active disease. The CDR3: CSASSTGGPNQPQHF. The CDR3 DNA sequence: TGCAGCGCTAGCAGCACAGGGGGCCCCAATCAGCCCCAGCATTTT.